One sample yielded the 20 T cell receptor beta chains listed below, sequenced in a study of response to subunit inactivated influenza vaccine. MiXCR was run by TCRdb on the RT-PCR reads, yielding one entry per CDR3 protein. The sample has fewer than 800,000 distinct CDR3 sequences; 15% to 17% are singletons. Sample: PBMCs from blood, taken 12 days after vaccination. The receptors shown here come from a man in his forties or fifties who received an inactivated influenza vaccine.

The V and J genes are TRBV20-1 and TRBJ1-2; D gene uncertain. Germline lookup yields CDR1 DFQATT and CDR2 SNEGSKA (reference sequence). The CDR3 consists of 12 residues. Trimming shortened V by 0 bases and J by 4 bases, and 6 bases separated the two germline ends. CDR3 sequence (DNA): TGCAGTGCTAGAGACATCCGCTATGGCTACACCTTC. Its protein is CSARDIRYGYTF.

This clonotype was observed a few times. The chain combines TRBV7-8 with TRBJ2-5; the D gene is possibly TRBD1 (6 bases). V was clipped by 0 bases and J by 2 bases, with 13 bases between them. Germline assignment: CDR1 SGHVS and CDR2 FQNEAQ. The CDR3 sequence is 16 residues long. The CDR3 reads CASSLASGVTQETQYF. The CDR3 coding sequence is TGTGCCAGCAGCTTAGCGTCAGGGGTGACTCAAGAGACCCAGTACTTC.

The rearrangement uses TRBV25-1 and TRBJ2-7; D gene uncertain. Trimming stripped 3 bases from V and 3 bases from J, with 12 bases between. The CDR3 spans 14 residues. Germline loops: CDR1 MGHDK, CDR2 SYGVNS. CDR3 region: CASSEQKVNYEQYF. In nucleotides, the CDR3 is TGTGCCAGCAGTGAGCAGAAAGTGAACTACGAGCAGTACTTC.

This clonotype showed up just a few times. The rearrangement links TRBV28 to TRBJ2-7; D is undetermined. Germline CDR1 is MDHEN and CDR2 is SYDVKM. CDR3 length equals 12 residues. The germline V and J ends were trimmed by 5 bases and 0 bases, with 5 bases remaining between them. The CDR3 DNA sequence: TGTGCCAGCAGTGTCCGCTCCTACGAGCAGTACTTC. Encoded protein: CASSVRSYEQYF.

The chain's CDR3 is CATGQVDNQPQHF. Here the CDR3 DNA reads TGTGCCACCGGCCAGGTGGACAATCAGCCCCAGCATTTT. This chain joins TRBV28 and TRBJ1-5, with no clear D. The CDR3 is made up of 13 amino acids. From germline, CDR1 is MDHEN and CDR2 SYDVKM. V dropped 10 bases and J dropped 3 bases, with 13 bases sitting between them.

This rearrangement joins TRBV7-2 to TRBJ2-7, with D perhaps matching TRBD1 (6 bases). Trimming pared 5 bases from V and 2 bases from J, leaving 13 bases between. This CDR3 is 14 amino acids long. Germline CDR1 and CDR2: SGHTA and FQGNSA. Here the CDR3 DNA reads TGTGCCAGCAGCACCTTACAGGGACCCTACGAGCAGTACTTC. Residues: CASSTLQGPYEQYF.

The chain uses TRBV19 and TRBJ2-2; maybe TRBD1 (6 bases). This CDR3 region has 15 residues. The V end lost 0 bases, the J end lost 4 bases, and 9 bases lay between the germline ends. Germline CDR1 is LNHDA and CDR2 is SQIVND (reference sequence). In DNA form, the CDR3 reads TGTGCCAGTAGTATAGAAAGGGGGACCACCGGGGAGCTGTTTTTT. Amino acids: CASSIERGTTGELFF.

This clonotype was seen only a few times. This chain links TRBV29-1 with TRBJ2-1; TRBD2 is a possible D gene (5 bases). The CDR3 has 16 residues. Germline V lookup: CDR1 SQVTM, CDR2 ANQGSEA. Deletions cut 5 bases from V and 2 bases from J, with 19 bases between. CDR3 in amino acids: CSVSPFLAFTYNEQFF. Here the CDR3 DNA reads TGCAGCGTTTCCCCCTTCCTAGCCTTCACCTACAATGAGCAGTTCTTC.

The chain carries TRBV29-1 and TRBJ2-1, with 8 positions matching TRBD2. The germline V gene has CDR1 SQVTM and CDR2 ANQGSEA. The CDR3 extends over 15 amino acids. V lost 6 bases and J lost 0; bases outside the gene matches: 7. CDR3 DNA sequence: TGCAGCGTCCATCGGGGGGGGCCCTCCTACAATGAGCAGTTCTTC. It translates to CSVHRGGPSYNEQFF.

The chain recombines TRBV27 with TRBJ2-7, with 8 bases matching TRBD1. The CDR3 extends over 14 amino acids. V was clipped by 10 bases and J by 3 bases; unmatched bases: 11. Germline lookup yields CDR1 MNHEY and CDR2 SMNVEV (reference sequence). In DNA form, the CDR3 reads TGTGCCACCGCCGCCGGGACAGGAATCTACGAGCAGTACTTC. This sequence encodes CATAAGTGIYEQYF.

This clonotype has a handful of counts. The gene calls are TRBV29-1 and TRBJ1-4; D gene uncertain. Trimming shortened V by 0 bases and J by 7 bases, and 12 bases separated the two germline ends. Germline assignment: CDR1 SQVTM and CDR2 ANQGSEA. This CDR3 region has 14 residues. The CDR3 sequence is CSVEDVGVGEKLFF. The CDR3 DNA reads as TGCAGCGTTGAAGATGTGGGCGTTGGTGAAAAACTGTTTTTT.

This clonotype was counted only a few times. The chain uses TRBV3-1 and TRBJ2-7; D is unclear. Trimming removed 1 base from V and 0 bases from J, with 19 bases in between. This CDR3 has 18 residues. Germline V gene data show CDR1 as LGHDT and CDR2 as YNNKEL (reference sequence). Written as DNA, the CDR3 is TGTGCCAGCAGCCAAGTTAGAGGTGTGGCATTCAGCTCCTACGAGCAGTACTTC. This sequence encodes CASSQVRGVAFSSYEQYF.

This clonotype came up a few times. The CDR3 protein is CASRATGDEQYF. For the CDR3, the DNA is TGTGCCAGCAGAGCTACAGGGGACGAGCAGTACTTC. This chain links TRBV6-5 with TRBJ2-7; 7 nucleotides agree with TRBD1. With 6 bases clipped from V and 5 bases from J, the junction kept 4 bases outside the gene matches. This CDR3 is built from 12 residues. Germline V gene data show CDR1 as MNHEY and CDR2 as SVGAGI.

A note on this clonotype: A junction end diverges from the germline sequence, so it may reflect a read error. The chain joins TRBV7-2 to TRBJ2-2, with 8 bases identical to TRBD1. Germline V gene lookup returns CDR1 SGHTA and CDR2 FQGNSA. This CDR3 is built from 16 residues. The CDR3 DNA is TGTGCCAGCACCTTAGGACAGGGAAGGAACACCGGGGAGCTGTTTTTT. Protein sequence: CASTLGQGRNTGELFF. The full variable domain, with the rest looked up from reference TRBV7-2 and TRBJ2-2, is GAGVSQSPSNKVTEKGKDVELRCDPISGHTALYWYRQSLGQGLEFLIYFQGNSAPDKSGLPSDRFSAERTGGSVSTLTIQRTQQEDSAVYLCASTLGQGRNTGELFFGEGSRLTVL.

This clonotype was observed a few times. The chain links TRBV4-3 to TRBJ2-2; D gene uncertain. V dropped 0 bases and J dropped 6 bases, with 8 bases sitting between them. The CDR3 length is 14 residues. Germline CDR1 reads LGHNA; CDR2 reads YSLEER. CDR3 DNA: TGCGCCAGCAGCCAAGACAATAGGGCCGGGGAGCTGTTTTTT. It is translated as CASSQDNRAGELFF.

This clonotype showed up just a few times. This sequence joins TRBV28 and TRBJ2-5; tentative D call: TRBD1 (6 bases). The CDR3 extends over 16 amino acids. The V end was cut by 2 bases, the J end by 4 bases, with 17 bases between. Germline V lookup: CDR1 MDHEN, CDR2 SYDVKM. The CDR3 is CASSLRGDRSPETQYF. The CDR3 DNA is TGTGCCAGCAGTTTAAGGGGAGACAGGAGCCCAGAGACCCAGTACTTC.

This clonotype has just a few counts. This sequence joins TRBV15 and TRBJ2-3; TRBD2 is a possible D gene (6 bases). Trimming cost V 3 bases and J 0 bases, with 13 bases left between them. CDR3 length: 16 amino acids. CDR1 LNHNV and CDR2 YYDKDF come from the germline V gene (reference sequence). The CDR3 is CATSSPWRGSTDTQYF. The CDR3 nucleotides are TGTGCCACCAGCAGCCCGTGGCGGGGCAGCACAGATACGCAGTATTTT.

The V call is TRBV7-8, the J call TRBJ2-5, with a tentative D call TRBD1 (6 bases). The germline gives CDR1 SGHVS, CDR2 FQNEAQ. With 5 bases removed from V and 0 bases from J, the gap between germline ends came to 13 bases. The CDR3 has 15 residues. CDR3 amino acids: CASSPRQAYQETQYF. The DNA for the CDR3 is TGTGCCAGCAGCCCCCGACAGGCCTACCAAGAGACCCAGTACTTC.

Only a few counts were recorded for this clonotype. The chain links TRBV6-2 or TRBV6-3 to TRBJ1-5, with a weak D call TRBD1 (6 bases). Germline values: CDR1 MNHEY, CDR2 SVGEGT. Deletions cut 2 bases from V and 2 bases from J, with 10 bases between. The CDR3 consists of 15 residues. The CDR3 bases are TGTGCCAGCAGTTACGTAGCAGGGGGCAATCAGCCCCAGCATTTT. This codes for CASSYVAGGNQPQHF.

This clonotype turned up a few times. CDR3 bases: TGTGCCAGCAGTATACTAGCGGGAGGAAACGAGCAGTACTTC. Amino acid sequence: CASSILAGGNEQYF. The gene calls are TRBV27 and TRBJ2-7; 12 nucleotides line up with TRBD2. Germline trimming cut 5 bases from V and 5 bases from J; bases unmatched to any gene: 4. The CDR3 extends over 14 amino acids. Germline V gene data show CDR1 as MNHEY and CDR2 as SMNVEV (reference sequence).